The rows below give T cell receptor beta chains drawn from one sample of a study of shared clonotypes between healthy human individuals. The assay was immunoSEQ multiplex PCR, and TCRdb's table has in-frame clones only and misses some. The sample has a few million clones; around nine tenths are singletons. Material: naive CD4+ T cells sorted from blood. The receptors were sampled from a man between 18 and 29 years old in good health. CDR3s include the opening cysteine and the closing phenylalanine or tryptophan. Fields, in order: J gene, D gene, CDR3 length, clone size, V gene, CDR3 protein, CDR3 DNA. A D gene is named only where the DNA matches it firmly. Size tells how often a clone was seen (once, few, many) or the class of an expanded clone, and some rows leave it out.

TRBJ2-3 | - | 13 | - | TRBV7-2 | CARQGASTDTQYF | TGTGCCAGGCAGGGTGCTTCCACAGATACGCAGTATTTT
TRBJ1-4 | - | 13 | few | TRBV6-6 | CASSYSENEKLFF | TGTGCCAGCAGTTACTCGGAGAATGAAAAACTGTTTTTT
TRBJ2-5 | - | 17 | - | TRBV2 | CASSTPGAGTGQETQYF | TGTGCCAGCAGTACCCCTGGGGCGGGCACAGGCCAAGAGACCCAGTACTTC
TRBJ1-5 | - | 16 | - | TRBV6-6 | CASSKPGVSSNQPQHF | TGTGCCAGCAGTAAACCAGGGGTTAGTAGCAATCAGCCCCAGCATTTT
TRBJ2-1 | TRBD2 | 17 | - | TRBV10-2 | CASRIGEGRVFHNEQFF | TGCGCCAGCAGGATAGGGGAGGGCAGGGTTTTCCACAATGAGCAGTTCTTC
TRBJ1-2 | - | 13 | - | TRBV28 | CASSLLGTEGYTF | TGTGCCAGCAGTTTATTGGGGACGGAGGGCTACACCTTC
TRBJ1-5 | - | 13 | - | TRBV18 | CASSGGTDQPQHF | TGTGCCAGCTCTGGGGGCACCGATCAGCCCCAGCATTTT
TRBJ2-7 | TRBD1 | 14 | - | TRBV7-8 | CASSLVDRLYEQYF | TGTGCCAGCAGCTTAGTGGACAGGCTATACGAGCAGTACTTC
TRBJ1-2 | - | 16 | - | TRBV5-1 | CASSDGAGGALYGYTF | TGCGCCAGCAGCGATGGGGCGGGCGGGGCCCTATATGGCTACACCTTC
TRBJ1-1 | - | 14 | once | TRBV5-1 | CASSFSSADHEAFF | TGCGCCAGCAGCTTCAGTTCGGCGGACCATGAAGCTTTCTTT
TRBJ2-1 | - | 14 | once | TRBV18 | CASSPLTVSNEQFF | TGTGCCAGCTCACCACTTACAGTGTCCAATGAGCAGTTCTTC
TRBJ2-3 | TRBD2 | 15 | once | TRBV6-4 | CASSDGAGGPYTQYF | TGTGCCAGCAGTGACGGAGCGGGAGGGCCATATACGCAGTATTTT
TRBJ2-7 | TRBD1 | 16 | - | TRBV25-1 | CASSEYGTVSSYEQYF | TGTGCCAGCAGTGAATATGGGACAGTGAGCTCCTACGAGCAGTACTTC
TRBJ2-1 | - | 14 | - | TRBV10-3 | CATGGQGRDNEQFF | TGTGCCACGGGGGGCCAGGGGAGGGACAATGAGCAGTTCTTC
TRBJ1-1 | - | 15 | - | TRBV4-3 | CASSQAGGVPTEAFF | TGCGCCAGCAGCCAGGCCGGTGGGGTCCCGACTGAAGCTTTCTTT
TRBJ2-7 | TRBD1 | 13 | once | TRBV5-4 | CASSWDREGEQYF | TGTGCCAGCAGCTGGGACAGGGAAGGCGAGCAGTACTTC
TRBJ1-4 | TRBD1 | 16 | - | TRBV5-1 | CASSPGQGATNEKLFF | TGCGCCAGCAGCCCGGGACAGGGAGCAACTAATGAAAAACTGTTTTTT
TRBJ1-2 | - | 15 | - | TRBV27 | CASSSPVRGSYGYTF | TGTGCCAGCAGTTCCCCCGTAAGGGGATCGTATGGCTACACCTTC
TRBJ2-2 | - | 13 | - | TRBV30 | CAWSVGRPGELFF | TGTGCCTGGAGTGTGGGTAGACCCGGGGAGCTGTTTTTT
TRBJ2-5 | TRBD2 | 15 | once | TRBV11-2 | CASSLAGRAQKTQYF | TGTGCCAGCAGCTTAGCCGGGAGGGCCCAAAAGACCCAGTACTTC
TRBJ2-7 | TRBD2 | 15 | - | TRBV27 | CASMGLAGVSYEQYF | TGTGCCAGCATGGGACTAGCGGGAGTCTCCTACGAGCAGTACTTC
TRBJ2-2 | - | 16 | - | TRBV5-1 | CASSLDSGPNTGELFF | TGCGCCAGCAGCTTGGATTCGGGGCCGAACACCGGGGAGCTGTTTTTT
TRBJ2-1 | TRBD2 | 18 | - | TRBV14 | CASSQDPSGRAPYNEQFF | TGTGCCAGCAGCCAAGACCCTAGCGGGAGGGCCCCCTACAATGAGCAGTTCTTC
TRBJ1-6 | - | 15 | - | TRBV7-2 | CASSSVQGGNSPLHF | TGTGCCAGCAGCTCCGTACAGGGTGGGAATTCACCCCTCCACTTT
TRBJ1-1 | - | 15 | - | TRBV18 | CASSPPGTYPTEAFF | TGTGCCAGCTCACCACCGGGAACTTACCCAACTGAAGCTTTCTTT
TRBJ2-3 | TRBD2 | 19 | - | TRBV11-2 | CASSLDRQGLAGRTDTQYF | TGTGCCAGCAGCTTAGATCGCCAAGGACTAGCGGGACGCACAGATACGCAGTATTTT
TRBJ1-2 | TRBD1 | 15 | - | TRBV4-2 | CASSQGGTGGGGYTF | TGTGCCAGCAGCCAGGGTGGGACAGGGGGAGGTGGCTACACCTTC
TRBJ2-7 | - | 14 | - | TRBV7-8 | CASSLGRISYEQYF | TGTGCCAGCAGCTTGGGACGGATCTCCTACGAGCAGTACTTC
TRBJ2-5 | - | 11 | - | TRBV6-6 | CASSAGGTQYF | TGTGCCAGCAGTGCCGGGGGGACCCAGTACTTC
TRBJ1-6 | - | 15 | - | TRBV28 | CAIADSRSYNSPLHF | TGTGCCATCGCCGACAGCCGCTCCTATAATTCACCCCTCCACTTT
TRBJ1-2 | TRBD1 | 15 | - | TRBV5-4 | CASSLRDRGVYGYTF | TGTGCCAGCAGCCTGAGGGACAGAGGAGTCTATGGCTACACCTTC
TRBJ2-1 | - | 14 | - | TRBV7-9 | CASSLELGVNEQFF | TGTGCCAGCAGCTTAGAGTTGGGGGTTAATGAGCAGTTCTTC
TRBJ1-5 | - | 16 | - | TRBV7-2 | CASSLGGVYGNQPQHF | TGTGCCAGCAGCCTAGGGGGGGTCTACGGCAATCAGCCCCAGCATTTT
TRBJ1-2 | - | 14 | - | TRBV19 | CASSIGGSNYGYTF | TGTGCCAGTAGTATAGGCGGCAGTAACTATGGCTACACCTTC
TRBJ1-1 | - | 15 | few | TRBV18 | CASSPLALGNTEAFF | TGTGCCAGCTCACCACTCGCTCTGGGGAACACTGAAGCTTTCTTT
TRBJ2-7 | TRBD1 | 16 | - | TRBV15 | CATSRSPGQGAYEQYF | TGTGCCACCAGCAGATCTCCGGGACAGGGGGCGTACGAGCAGTACTTC
TRBJ1-2 | TRBD1 | 15 | - | TRBV6-5 | CASSYTGGIGYGYTF | TGTGCCAGCAGTTACACAGGGGGGATAGGCTATGGCTACACCTTC